The present T cell receptor beta chain was sequenced within a study of CD8 T cells in Susac syndrome. About the research overall: Blood was drawn from Susac syndrome patients while they were therapy-naive, on corticosteroids, or on intravenous immunoglobulin alone.

Random hexamers primed reverse transcription of 0.5 to 1 ug RNA. Using its own MiXCR run on the immunoSEQ multiplex PCR reads, TCRdb lists one record per CDR3 protein. Of about 180,000 distinct CDR3 sequences in the sample, around 94% were seen once. CDR3 length: 14 residues. The germline CDR1 and CDR2 sequences are SEHNR and FQNEAQ (reference sequence). The V gene lost 1 base and the J gene lost 4 bases, with 10 bases spanning the gap. Sequenced input: CD4+ T cells from PBMCs. The V gene is TRBV7-9, the J gene TRBJ1-2; D gene ambiguous. The TCR sequence derives from a human donor with Susac syndrome. CDR3 residues: CASSLEAESYGYTF. In DNA, the CDR3 is TGTGCCAGCAGCTTAGAGGCGGAGTCCTATGGCTACACCTTC.